Below, 27 T cell receptor beta chains from the same sample are listed, as sequenced in a study of blood T cells in healthy people across ages. The authors ran a second PCR of about 6 to 12 cycles using a sample-barcoded 5' primer and a J-beta primer mix. Each CDR3 protein is one row after TCRdb ran MiXCR on the 5' RACE reads. Of 500,000 to 700,000 distinct CDR3 sequences in the sample, under 30% were seen once. Sequenced material: blood. These receptor sequences come from a woman of 80 years or more in good health.

This clonotype was recorded many times. V usage is TRBV20-1 and J usage is TRBJ2-7, with D perhaps TRBD1 or TRBD2 (7 bases each). Germline CDR1 and CDR2: DFQATT and SNEGSKA (reference sequence). Trimming removed 6 bases at V and 4 bases at J, with 10 bases between. This CDR3 spans 11 amino acids. CDR3 residues: CSAQGGYEQYF. The CDR3 DNA reads as TGCAGTGCCCAGGGGGGGTACGAGCAGTACTTC.

This clonotype was observed many times. The junction differs from germline at one of its ends, possibly a read error. This chain connects TRBV4-1 to TRBJ2-1; 13 nucleotides agree with TRBD2. The CDR3 length is 16 residues. Germline V lookup: CDR1 MGHRA, CDR2 YSYEKL. The CDR3 reads CASRQVGTSGVDEQFF. The CDR3 region has the DNA TGCGCCAGCAGACAAGTCGGGACTAGCGGGGTGGATGAGCAGTTCTTC.

This clonotype was seen more than once but under ten times. This sequence joins TRBV7-8 and TRBJ1-2; D ambiguous. This CDR3 region has 13 residues. Germline CDR1 reads SGHVS; CDR2 reads FQNEAQ. V dropped 5 bases and J dropped 7 bases, with 14 bases sitting between them. The CDR3 region is CASSQPPGSGYTF. In DNA form, the CDR3 reads TGTGCCAGCAGCCAGCCCCCGGGGAGTGGCTACACCTTC.

The V gene is TRBV13, the J gene TRBJ2-7; 8 nucleotides line up with TRBD1. The J call may be wrong; the DNA end is better matched by TRBJ2-5. The CDR3 consists of 14 residues. Per germline, CDR1 PRHDT and CDR2 FYEKMQ (reference sequence). CDR3: CASSLRRGLGTQYF. The CDR3 DNA sequence: TGTGCCAGCAGCCTCCGCAGGGGGCTTGGGACCCAGTACTTC.

In this sample, this clonotype turned up many times. This may arise from a read error, as a much more abundant clone is one base away. This chain connects TRBV7-2 to TRBJ2-5; D call uncertain. Trimming took off 0 bases at V and 11 bases at J, with 16 bases between the two ends. Germline CDR1 and CDR2: SGHTA and FQGNSA. The CDR3 is 14 amino acids. The CDR3 DNA is TGTGCCAGCAGCTTAGCTGGGTGGGATAATGAGCAGTACTTC. This translates into CASSLAGWDNEQYF.

Comment on this clonotype: With a much larger clone just one base away, this may be a read error. The chain is built from TRBV7-2 and TRBJ1-2; D is ambiguous. Trimming cost V 1 base and J 6 bases, with 15 bases left between them. The CDR3 is 15 residues long. The V gene's germline CDR1 is SGHTA and CDR2 FQGNSA. CDR3 region: CASSLGVGWRDGYTF. As DNA, the CDR3 is TGTGCCAGCAGCTTAGGAGTGGGATGGCGGGATGGCTACACCTTC.

About this clonotype: Just one base apart from a much larger clone, this may be a read error. The rearrangement joins TRBV27 to TRBJ2-5; tentatively, D is TRBD2 (6 bases). Germline lookup yields CDR1 MNHEY and CDR2 SMNVEV (reference sequence). CDR3 length: 14 residues. In DNA, the CDR3 is TGTGCCAGCAGTTTATCCCGGGGAGGAGAGGCCCAGTACTTC. Protein: CASSLSRGGEAQYF.

A few counts support this clonotype. This may be a read error, as it is one base from a much larger clone. The J gene is TRBJ1-2, the V gene TRBV29-1; D call uncertain. From germline, CDR1 is SQVTM and CDR2 ANQGSEA. The CDR3 runs to 11 residues. Trimming left V 2 bases short and J 4 bases short, with 5 bases between. The CDR3 reads CSVEQRYGYTF. DNA of the CDR3: TGCAGCGTTGAACAGCGCTATGGCTACACCTTC.

The chain links TRBV5-6 to TRBJ1-4; the D gene is possibly TRBD1 (5 bases). Trimming stripped 4 bases from V and 8 bases from J, with 15 bases between. The CDR3 sequence is 14 residues long. Germline values: CDR1 SGHDT, CDR2 YYEEEE. CDR3 DNA sequence: TGTGCCAGCAGCCGCAGGGATGAAGGGGAAAAACTGTTTTTT. It encodes CASSRRDEGEKLFF.

This clonotype showed up just a few times. A single base separates this from a much larger clone, so it may be a read error. V is TRBV20-1 and J is TRBJ2-6; perhaps TRBD1 as D (5 bases). The CDR3 contains 13 residues. The germline V gene encodes CDR1 DFQATT and CDR2 SNEGSKA (reference sequence). CDR3 coding DNA: TGCAGTGCTAGGAGCTCTGGGGCCAACGTCCGGACTTTC. This gives the protein CSARSSGANVRTF.

This clonotype was found a few times. The chain is built from TRBV29-1 and TRBJ1-1; TRBD1 matches 7 bases. The germline gives CDR1 SQVTM, CDR2 ANQGSEA. The CDR3 consists of 13 residues. Germline trimming cut 7 bases from V and 5 bases from J; bases unmatched to any gene: 10. Here the CDR3 reads CSARQGGITEAFF. The CDR3 DNA reads as TGCAGCGCAAGACAGGGTGGGATTACTGAAGCTTTCTTT.

The V and J genes are TRBV20-1 and TRBJ1-5; D remains unclear. The CDR3 has 14 amino acids. Germline CDR1 reads DFQATT; CDR2 reads SNEGSKA (reference sequence). V was cut by 2 bases and J by 2 bases, with 10 bases left in between. The CDR3 DNA follows: TGCAGTGCTAGACCAGCCACGGGCAATCAGCCCCAGCATTTT. The encoded protein is CSARPATGNQPQHF.

Concerning this clonotype: A read error may be the cause here, since a much bigger clone is one base away. The chain couples TRBV5-6 to TRBJ1-1; D possibly corresponds to TRBD1 (6 bases). The CDR3 has 17 amino acids. Trimming took off 4 bases at V and 5 bases at J, with 24 bases between the two ends. CDR1 and CDR2 (germline): SGHDT, YYEEEE. This CDR3 reads CASSPGEGEGARTEAFF. DNA of the CDR3: TGTGCCAGCAGCCCGGGGGAGGGGGAGGGCGCGAGGACTGAAGCTTTCTTT.

As regards this clonotype: A much larger clonotype is one base distant, so this may be a read error. The rearrangement joins TRBV6-1 to TRBJ2-3; D may be TRBD2 (5 bases). The germline gives CDR1 MNHNS, CDR2 SASEGT. V shed 7 bases and J shed 10 bases, with 15 bases lying between them. The CDR3 consists of 12 residues. This CDR3 is CASTELRDAQYF. CDR3 bases: TGTGCCAGCACCGAACTCCGGGATGCGCAGTATTTT.

Ten or more counts support this clonotype. V usage is TRBV24-1 and J usage is TRBJ2-3; TRBD2 matches at 7 bases. J gave up 1 base and V 4 bases, and 1 base lay outside the gene matches. The length of the CDR3 is 14 residues. Germline CDR1 reads KGHDR; CDR2 reads SFDVKD. Here the CDR3 DNA reads TGTGCCACCAGTGACAGCGGGGGCACAGATACGCAGTATTTT. Its protein product is CATSDSGGTDTQYF.

Details on this clonotype: A much larger clone differs from this one at a single base, so this may be a read error. The J gene is TRBJ2-5, the V gene TRBV11-2; a weak D match, TRBD1 (6 bases). The germline gives CDR1 SGHAT, CDR2 FQNNGV. Trimming took off 0 bases at V and 11 bases at J, with 22 bases between the two ends. This CDR3 spans 16 amino acids. The CDR3 DNA reads TGTGCCAGCAGCTTAGATCTTTTTGGACAGTCCAATGAGCAGTACTTC. Translated: CASSLDLFGQSNEQYF.

With regard to this clonotype: This may be a read error: a much more frequent sequence differs by one nucleotide. The CDR3 loop is CAGSRDITYEQYF. The CDR3 DNA sequence: TGTGCCGGCAGCCGGGACATAACCTACGAGCAGTACTTC. This chain joins TRBV3-1 and TRBJ2-7; D possibly corresponds to TRBD1 (6 bases). The CDR3 runs 13 residues. CDR1 and CDR2 (germline): LGHDT, YNNKEL (reference sequence).

The sample holds a few counts of this clonotype. The chain carries TRBV20-1 and TRBJ1-5, with 9 bases that match TRBD1. J gave up 4 bases and V 1 base, and 8 bases lay outside the gene matches. From germline, CDR1 is DFQATT and CDR2 SNEGSKA (reference sequence). This CDR3 is built from 16 residues. The CDR3 loop reads CSARGALTGGNQPQHF. The CDR3 nucleotides read TGCAGTGCTAGAGGAGCGCTGACAGGGGGAAATCAGCCCCAGCATTTT.

The chain recombines TRBV14 with TRBJ1-1; D gene unclear. Germline V gene lookup returns CDR1 SGHDN and CDR2 FVKESK. The V end was cut by 6 bases, the J end by 5 bases, with 13 bases between. CDR3 length equals 13 residues. CDR3 amino acids: CASRFSRGTEAFF. CDR3 coding DNA: TGTGCCAGCAGATTCAGCCGAGGAACTGAAGCTTTCTTT.

With regard to this clonotype: A clone one base away is much larger, so this may be a read error. The chain uses TRBV15 and TRBJ2-7; D may be TRBD1 (6 bases). V was shortened by 0 bases and J by 5 bases, with 17 bases between the two germline ends. The CDR3 extends over 16 amino acids. Germline V gene data show CDR1 as LNHNV and CDR2 as YYDKDF (reference sequence). The CDR3 DNA reads TGTGCCACCAGCAGAGACCTTACAGGGAGCCGTAACGAGCAGTACTTC. Protein: CATSRDLTGSRNEQYF.

V and J are TRBV19 and TRBJ2-3; D gene uncertain. Looked up from germline, CDR1 is LNHDA and CDR2 is SQIVND (reference sequence). Trimming shortened V by 7 bases and J by 2 bases, and 13 bases separated the two germline ends. CDR3 size: 14 residues. CDR3 in DNA: TGTGCCAGTACCCCGGCCGGGCACACAGATACGCAGTATTTT. This codes for CASTPAGHTDTQYF. The full variable domain, in which reference TRBV19 and TRBJ2-3 provide the parts outside the CDR3, is DGGITQSPKYLFRKEGQNVTLSCEQNLNHDAMYWYRQDPGQGLRLIYYSQIVNDFQKGDIAEGYSVSREKKESFPLTVTSAQKNPTAFYLCASTPAGHTDTQYFGPGTRLTVL.

In this sample, this clonotype turned up once. The CDR3 reads CASRTAGEGLEQYF. The CDR3 coding sequence is TGTGCCAGCAGGACTGCGGGAGAGGGTCTCGAGCAGTACTTC. The chain carries TRBV28 and TRBJ2-5; 7 positions agree with TRBD2. The J call is uncertain, as TRBJ2-7 better fits the DNA end. Germline-derived CDR1 and CDR2 are MDHEN and SYDVKM. This CDR3 is built from 14 residues.

This clonotype was found many times. V gene TRBV9 combines with J gene TRBJ2-1; D gene ambiguous. The germline V gene has CDR1 SGDLS and CDR2 YYNGEE. V lost 0 bases, J lost 9 bases, and 7 bases lay in between. This CDR3 is 12 amino acids long. The CDR3, as DNA: TGTGCCAGCAGCGTAGAAGTCTCTGAGCAGTTCTTC. Its translation: CASSVEVSEQFF.

The chain has TRBV6-6 and TRBJ2-7, with TRBD1 matching 7 bases. The germline gives CDR1 MNHNY, CDR2 SVGAGI (reference sequence). J lost 0 bases, V lost 2 bases, and 10 bases had no gene match. CDR3 length: 17 residues. The CDR3: CASSYTDRVGPSYEQYF. In DNA form, the CDR3 reads TGTGCCAGCAGTTACACAGACAGGGTGGGCCCCTCCTACGAGCAGTACTTC.

This clonotype has a handful of counts. V gene TRBV20-1 combines with J gene TRBJ1-3; unclear D gene. The germline V gene encodes CDR1 DFQATT and CDR2 SNEGSKA (reference sequence). V was shortened by 1 base and J by 0 bases, with 13 bases between the two germline ends. The CDR3 runs 16 residues. The CDR3 bases are TGCAGTGCTAGAGGCCCCGGGAAATTCTCTGGAAACACCATATATTTT. This gives the protein CSARGPGKFSGNTIYF.

This clonotype was recorded at least ten times. The chain has TRBV5-1 and TRBJ1-2; the D gene is possibly TRBD1 (6 bases). Trimming took off 0 bases at V and 1 base at J, with 7 bases between the two ends. Germline V gives CDR1 SGHRS, CDR2 YFSETQ. The CDR3 totals 14 residues. The CDR3 protein is CASSLDRDNYGYTF. CDR3 in DNA: TGCGCCAGCAGCTTGGACAGGGATAACTATGGCTACACCTTC.

This clonotype has at least ten counts. This sequence joins TRBV28 and TRBJ2-1; D is unclear. CDR3 size: 12 residues. V was shortened by 3 bases and J by 5 bases, with 5 bases between the two germline ends. CDR1 and CDR2 (germline): MDHEN, SYDVKM. The CDR3 DNA reads as TGTGCCAGCAGTTTTCCCCACAATGAGCAGTTCTTC. This sequence encodes CASSFPHNEQFF.